This T cell receptor (beta chain) was identified during a study of cytotoxic CD8 clonotypes in ibrutinib-treated CLL. Investigators sought sequencing depths of between 1 in 200,000 and 1 in 1 million T cells. The data were produced by immunoSEQ multiplex PCR, yet TCRdb's version contains in-frame clones alone and is incomplete. The table records 60,000 to 95,000 clones, over 65% of them present only once. CDR3 size: 13 residues. Germline V lookup: CDR1 SQVTM, CDR2 ANQGSEA. Trimming stripped 1 base from V and 9 bases from J, with 14 bases between. This chain links TRBV29-1 with TRBJ2-3; perhaps TRBD1 as D (6 bases). This specimen consisted of PBMCs, obtained after 24 months of ibrutinib treatment. The origin of this receptor is a human donor with chronic lymphocytic leukemia. CDR3 sequence (DNA): TGCAGCGTTGAAGGACAGGTTCTGTTGACGCAGTATTTT. This translates into CSVEGQVLLTQYF.